The next 32 T cell receptor beta chains were all read from a single sample in a study of tumor-infiltrating lymphocytes in primary liver carcinoma. Investigators took RNA and DNA out together from roughly 21-30 mg of unsorted bulk tissue. A primer in the constant region served to generate TCR beta cDNA from roughly 550 ng of total RNA. TCR beta libraries came from three nested multiplex PCR rounds using slightly modified ARM-PCR. For 10 cycles apiece, the opening two PCR rounds ran with TRBV1-TRBV30 forward primers and a C-beta reverse primer. Using its own MiXCR run on the multiplex PCR reads, TCRdb lists one record per CDR3 protein. In the table there are about 84,000 distinct CDR3 sequences, 72% of which are singletons. The sequenced sample consisted of liver tumor tissue from sampling region 1. The subset was: tumor region T1, superior pole. The receptors derive from a middle-aged man with primary liver carcinoma and hepatitis B virus infection.

Concerning this clonotype: The junction differs from germline at one of its ends, possibly a read error. This chain connects TRBV11-1 to TRBJ2-1; no firm D call. CDR1 SGHAT and CDR2 FQDESV come from the germline V gene (reference sequence). This CDR3 region has 13 residues. The CDR3 loop is CAGSLGQANKQFF. Here the CDR3 DNA reads TGTGCCGGCAGCTTAGGCCAGGCAAATAAGCAGTTCTTC.

About this clonotype: The conserved phenylalanine or tryptophan normally closing the CDR3 is absent here, so this likely arose from a read error. V and J are TRBV11-2 and TRBJ2-3, with 9 bases that match TRBD1. The V gene's germline CDR1 is SGHAT and CDR2 FQNNGV. The CDR3 covers 17 residues. CDR3 amino acids: CANSLDLGTGTSDTQYS. As DNA, the CDR3 is TGTGCCAACAGCTTAGATCTTGGGACAGGGACAAGCGATACGCAGTATTCT.

This clonotype has ten or more counts. The rearrangement links TRBV20-1 to TRBJ2-4; 9 bases line up with TRBD1. The V gene's germline CDR1 is DFQATT and CDR2 SNEGSKA (reference sequence). The V and J ends lost 6 bases and 9 bases, in that order; junction bases with no gene match: 9. The CDR3 extends over 13 amino acids. The CDR3 sequence is CSAPGQGIVIQYF. CDR3 bases: TGCAGTGCACCGGGACAGGGTATTGTCATTCAGTACTTC.

Concerning this clonotype: The junction departs from germline at one end; a sequencing error may be responsible. The chain employs TRBV14 and TRBJ1-1, with D uncertain. Germline CDR1 reads SGHDN; CDR2 reads FVKESK. This CDR3 is built from 14 residues. This CDR3 reads CGSSHSRWHTEAFF. CDR3 sequence (DNA): TGTGGCAGCAGCCACAGTAGGTGGCACACTGAAGCTTTCTTT.

Points on this clonotype: A read error may be the cause here, since a much bigger clone is one base away. The conserved final phenylalanine or tryptophan is absent from the CDR3, which likely points to a read error. The chain is built from TRBV5-1 and TRBJ1-2; 7 positions agree with TRBD1. The CDR3 loop spans 14 amino acids. V shed 0 bases and J 4 bases; nucleotides not matched to a gene: 3. Germline CDR1 SGHRS, CDR2 YFSETQ. DNA of the CDR3: TGCGCCAGCAGCTTGGCCGGGGACAGCTATGGCTACACCTCC. Protein: CASSLAGDSYGYTS.

This clonotype was counted ten times or more. The CDR3 DNA reads as TGTTCTTCAATAGGCGACAATGAGCAGTTCTTC. Amino acid sequence: CSSIGDNEQFF. The chain is built from TRBV12-3 or TRBV12-4 and TRBJ2-1; D gene unclear. The CDR3 has 11 amino acids.

CDR3 sequence: CASSAGGVGQETQYF. The DNA of the CDR3 is TGTGCCAGCAGTGCCGGAGGAGTAGGACAAGAGACCCAGTACTTC. V usage is TRBV28 and J usage is TRBJ2-5, with a possible D match to TRBD2 (5 bases). V lost 5 bases and J 2 bases, leaving 15 bases between the germline ends. Germline lookup yields CDR1 MDHEN and CDR2 SYDVKM. The CDR3 totals 15 residues.

Comment on this clonotype: A read error may explain this, as a much larger clone is one base away. The J gene is TRBJ2-7, the V gene TRBV28; tentative D call: TRBD1 (6 bases). V was cut by 7 bases and J by 6 bases, with 16 bases left in between. The CDR3 spans 13 residues. The germline V gene encodes CDR1 MDHEN and CDR2 SYDVKM. CDR3 in DNA: TGTGCCAGCAACCGGGACAACCTCAGCGAGCAGTACTTC. This gives the protein CASNRDNLSEQYF.

About this clonotype itself: Just one base apart from a much larger clone, this may be a read error. The rearrangement joins TRBV7-3 to TRBJ2-1; 15 bases are a match to TRBD2. Germline loops: CDR1 SGHTA, CDR2 FQGTGA. The CDR3 is 16 amino acids. DNA for the CDR3: TGTGCCAGCAGCTCCGGACTAGCGGGAGGGTCCGGTGAGCAGCTCTTC. Encoded protein: CASSSGLAGGSGEQLF.

The count of this clonotype is one. A junction boundary mismatches the germline segment, possibly from a read error. V usage is TRBV29-1 and J usage is TRBJ2-7, with 8 bases aligning to TRBD2. Germline CDR1 and CDR2: SQVTM and ANQGSEA. The CDR3 loop spans 13 amino acids. The CDR3 sequence is CSVDREGTYQQYF. The CDR3, as DNA: TGCAGCGTTGACCGGGAGGGGACCTACCAGCAGTATTTC.

Remarks on this clonotype: Mismatch with germline at one junction end may stem from a read error. The chain carries TRBV2 and TRBJ2-3, with D unclear. The CDR3 is made up of 14 amino acids. CDR1 is SNHLY, CDR2 FYNNEI, per germline. The CDR3 loop is CAGSANLICDTQYF. CDR3 DNA: TGTGCCGGCAGCGCCAATCTGATTTGTGATACGCAGTATTTT.

About this clonotype: Germline is not matched at one junction end, which may reflect a read error. The chain is built from TRBV11-2 and TRBJ1-2; the match to TRBD1 covers 7 bases. The V gene's germline CDR1 is SGHAT and CDR2 FQNNGV. The CDR3 contains 14 residues. CDR3 coding DNA: TGCGCCAGCAGCCCAGGCGACAGGGACTATGGCTACATCTTC. Translated, it gives CASSPGDRDYGYIF.

This clonotype was counted at least ten times. The chain combines TRBV5-1 with TRBJ2-7; D call uncertain. CDR3 size: 15 residues. Trimming took 4 bases from V and 6 from J, leaving 20 bases between them. Germline CDR1 and CDR2: SGHRS and YFSETQ. CDR3 loop: CASSPSTLLVGEQYF. The CDR3 bases are TGCGCCAGCAGCCCCTCGACCCTACTGGTGGGCGAGCAGTACTTC.

This chain joins TRBV19 and TRBJ2-7; D may be TRBD1 or TRBD2 (6 bases each). CDR1 and CDR2 (germline): LNHDA, SQIVND (reference sequence). The CDR3 runs to 15 residues. V lost 3 bases, J lost 2 bases, and 14 bases lay in between. CDR3 in amino acids: CASSMQQGGPYEQYF. CDR3 DNA sequence: TGTGCCAGTAGTATGCAACAGGGAGGCCCCTACGAGCAGTACTTC. The full variable domain, with the rest looked up from reference TRBV19 and TRBJ2-7, is DGGITQSPKYLFRKEGQNVTLSCEQNLNHDAMYWYRQDPGQGLRLIYYSQIVNDFQKGDIAEGYSVSREKKESFPLTVTSAQKNPTAFYLCASSMQQGGPYEQYFGPGTRLTVT.

About this clonotype itself: The junction departs from germline at one end; a sequencing error may be responsible. This rearrangement joins TRBV10-3 to TRBJ2-7; 8 nucleotides line up with TRBD2. The germline gives CDR1 ENHRY, CDR2 SYGVKD. The CDR3 loop spans 14 amino acids. The CDR3 protein is CATSTSVGLDEHYF. The CDR3 DNA follows: TGTGCTACGTCGACTAGCGTGGGCCTGGACGAGCATTACTTC.

By frequency in the sample, this clonotype is medium-sized. V is TRBV7-8 and J is TRBJ2-7; D unclear. CDR1 SGHVS and CDR2 FQNEAQ come from the germline V gene. V dropped 1 base and J dropped 0 bases, with 7 bases sitting between them. This CDR3 spans 14 amino acids. The CDR3: CASSLEISSYEQYF. The CDR3 coding sequence is TGTGCCAGCAGCTTAGAGATAAGCTCCTACGAGCAGTACTTC.

This chain uses TRBV28 with TRBJ1-1; D might be TRBD1 (5 bases). The germline CDR1 and CDR2 sequences are MDHEN and SYDVKM. V was clipped by 7 bases and J by 9 bases, with 18 bases between them. The CDR3 has 13 residues. The CDR3 is CASISFSGTKAFF. The CDR3 DNA reads TGTGCCAGCATTTCCTTTTCCGGGACTAAAGCTTTCTTT.

As concerns this clonotype: One end of the junction varies from germline; a read error may be responsible. The J gene is TRBJ1-5, the V gene TRBV12-3 or TRBV12-4; D is unclear. The CDR3 contains 14 residues. The CDR3 region is CASSSFQIDQPQHF. DNA of the CDR3: TGTGCCAGCAGCTCCTTCCAGATTGATCAGCCTCAGCATTTT.

J is TRBJ2-3 and V is TRBV24-1; perhaps D is TRBD1 or TRBD2 (5 bases each). Germline lookup yields CDR1 KGHDR and CDR2 SFDVKD. V lost 5 bases, J lost 0 bases, and 14 bases lay in between. The CDR3 runs to 16 residues. DNA for the CDR3: TGTGCCACCAGTGTAGGGACGGTAGGGAGCACAGATACGCAGTATTTT. It codes for CATSVGTVGSTDTQYF.

With respect to this clonotype: Relative to the germline gene, one junction end is altered; a read error may explain this. V is TRBV6-5 and J is TRBJ2-2; 7 nucleotides agree with TRBD1. The CDR3 consists of 14 residues. The germline gives CDR1 MNHEY, CDR2 SVGAGI. CDR3: CASKGQLNTWELFF. The DNA for the CDR3 is TGTGCCAGCAAGGGACAGTTGAACACCTGGGAGCTGTTTTTT.

In this sample, this clonotype turned up once. A single base separates this from a much larger clone, so it may be a read error. The chain uses TRBV7-8 and TRBJ1-2; D gene uncertain. CDR1 SGHVS and CDR2 FQNEAQ come from the germline V gene. This CDR3 is built from 17 residues. The CDR3 coding sequence is TGTGCCAGCAGCTTAGAGTATGGAGAGGGAGCGCTCAATGGCTACAGCTTC. Translating gives CASSLEYGEGALNGYSF. The whole variable domain, remainder taken from reference TRBV7-8 and TRBJ1-2, is GAGVSQSPRYKVAKRGQDVALRCDPISGHVSLFWYQQALGQGPEFLTYFQNEAQLDKSGLPSDRFFAERPEGSVSTLKIQRTQQEDSAVYLCASSLEYGEGALNGYSFGSGTRLTVV.

A remark on this clonotype: The junction departs from germline at one end; a sequencing error may be responsible. This sequence joins TRBV6-6 and TRBJ1-4; 8 bases map to TRBD1. The CDR3 extends over 14 amino acids. Germline V gene lookup returns CDR1 MNHNY and CDR2 SVGAGI (reference sequence). The CDR3 sequence: CASSKGQDNERLFF. In DNA form, the CDR3 reads TGTGCAAGCAGTAAGGGACAGGACAATGAAAGACTGTTTTTT.

The gene calls are TRBV6-2 or TRBV6-3 and TRBJ1-1; D is possibly TRBD1 (5 bases). V shed 11 bases and J shed 7 bases, with 17 bases lying between them. CDR1 and CDR2 from the germline V gene are MNHEY and SVGEGT. The CDR3 totals 12 residues. The CDR3 is CACTLGPNEAFF. CDR3 nucleotides: TGTGCCTGCACTTTGGGACCGAATGAAGCTTTCTTT.

The CDR3 loop reads CSARRGLAGISYEQYF. The CDR3 DNA is TGCAGTGCTAGACGCGGACTAGCGGGCATATCCTACGAGCAGTACTTC. The rearrangement joins TRBV20-1 to TRBJ2-7; 11 nucleotides match TRBD2. The CDR3 is 16 residues long. CDR1 is DFQATT and CDR2 is SNEGSKA in the germline V gene (reference sequence). With 2 bases clipped from V and 1 base from J, the junction kept 7 bases outside the gene matches.

Concerning this clonotype itself: A much larger clonotype is one base distant, so this may be a read error. J is TRBJ2-2 and V is TRBV6-6; TRBD2 aligns across 8 bases. CDR1 and CDR2 from the germline V gene are MNHNY and SVGAGI (reference sequence). This CDR3 has 17 residues. The CDR3 sequence: CASSYSRLAGDTWELFF. In nucleotides, the CDR3 is TGTGCCAGCAGTTACTCGAGGCTAGCGGGCGACACCTGGGAGCTGTTTTTT.

V gene TRBV18 combines with J gene TRBJ2-7; TRBD2 agrees at 7 bases. Trimming took 3 bases from V and 7 from J; bases not matched to a gene: 9. Germline values: CDR1 KGHSH, CDR2 LQKENI. CDR3 size: 14 residues. CDR3 residues: CASSPPGGPREQYF. CDR3 DNA sequence: TGTGCCAGCTCACCCCCGGGAGGCCCGAGGGAGCAGTACTTC.

Comment on this clonotype: Possible read error: a much larger clone is one base away. The chain joins TRBV5-1 to TRBJ2-7; D gene unclear. CDR1 and CDR2 (germline): SGHRS, YFSETQ. Trimming removed 2 bases from V and 2 bases from J, with 11 bases in between. This CDR3 contains 14 residues. The CDR3 sequence: CASSFASLAYEQYF. In nucleotides, the CDR3 is TGCGCCAGCAGCTTTGCGTCCCTGGCCTACGAGCAGTACTTC.

The CDR3 reads CAIGRPTGFGELFF. The DNA of the CDR3 is TGTGCCATCGGTAGGCCTACCGGGTTCGGGGAGCTGTTTTTT. The chain links TRBV10-3 to TRBJ2-2; D ambiguous. V was shortened by 8 bases and J by 7 bases, with 17 bases between the two germline ends. Germline V gene data show CDR1 as ENHRY and CDR2 as SYGVKD. This CDR3 comprises 14 residues.

Regarding this clonotype: An end of the junction does not agree with germline; a read error may underlie this. This chain connects TRBV11-2 to TRBJ2-2; tentatively, D is TRBD2 (6 bases). CDR3 length: 13 amino acids. From germline, CDR1 is SGHAT and CDR2 FQNNGV. The chain's CDR3 is CASNLLKGGELLF. The CDR3 DNA reads as TGTGCCAGCAACCTCCTCAAGGGCGGGGAGCTGCTTTTT. Full variable domain (remainder filled in from reference TRBV11-2 and TRBJ2-2): EAGVAQSPRYKIIEKRQSVAFWCNPISGHATLYWYQQILGQGPKLLIQFQNNGVVDDSQLPKDRFSAERLKGVDSTLKIQPAKLEDSAVYLCASNLLKGGELLFGEGSRLTVL.

With regard to this clonotype: Germline is not matched at one junction end, which may reflect a read error. The chain has TRBV11-2 and TRBJ2-5, with D unclear. The CDR3 consists of 13 residues. The germline V gene encodes CDR1 SGHAT and CDR2 FQNNGV. The CDR3 nucleotides read TGTGCCAGCAGCATAGGGCTAGAGGAGACGCAGTACTTC. It encodes CASSIGLEETQYF. Full variable domain (remainder filled in from reference TRBV11-2 and TRBJ2-5): EAGVAQSPRYKIIEKRQSVAFWCNPISGHATLYWYQQILGQGPKLLIQFQNNGVVDDSQLPKDRFSAERLKGVDSTLKIQPAKLEDSAVYLCASSIGLEETQYFGPGTRLLVL.

Regarding this clonotype: Since a much larger clone is just one base distant, this may be a read error. The chain is built from TRBV6-6 and TRBJ1-2, with 8 bases aligning to TRBD1. This CDR3 has 14 residues. Per germline, CDR1 MNHNY and CDR2 SVGAGI (reference sequence). Here the CDR3 reads CTSSYELQGDGYTF. Written as DNA, the CDR3 is TGTACCAGCAGTTACGAATTACAGGGGGATGGCTACACCTTC.

This clonotype has a single count. One base away lies a much larger clone, so this may be a sequencing read error. This rearrangement joins TRBV5-1 to TRBJ1-6; 7 bases are a match to TRBD1. CDR3 length: 14 amino acids. The germline V gene encodes CDR1 SGHRS and CDR2 YFSETQ. The CDR3 reads CASSPGQPNSPPHF. CDR3 nucleotide sequence: TGCGCCAGCAGCCCGGGACAGCCAAATTCACCCCCCCACTTT.